A selection of T cell receptor beta chains follows, all from one sample in a study of shared clonotypes between healthy human individuals. This table comes from immunoSEQ multiplex PCR, and its TCRdb copy is limited to in-frame clones, with some not included. The sample includes millions of clones, over 85% of them seen just once. Material: naive CD4+ T cells sorted from blood. Every receptor here comes from a man between 18 and 29 years old in good health. The CDR3 runs from the conserved cysteine through the conserved F or W. Each record gives: D gene, clone size, V gene, J gene, CDR3 protein, CDR3 DNA. The D gene is left open where the match is weak. The listing skips clone size in some rows; elsewhere it reads once, few, many or a size class.

D: TRBD1; size: -; V: TRBV18; J: TRBJ1-5; CDR3: CASSPLGQLNQPQHF; DNA: TGTGCCAGCTCACCACTGGGACAGCTCAATCAGCCCCAGCATTTT
D: -; size: -; V: TRBV11-2; J: TRBJ2-7; CDR3: CASSFGTVAYEQYF; DNA: TGTGCCAGCAGCTTCGGGACGGTGGCCTACGAGCAGTACTTC
D: TRBD2; size: -; V: TRBV7-9; J: TRBJ2-1; CDR3: CASSPDSGRAQFF; DNA: TGTGCCAGCAGCCCAGACAGCGGGAGGGCCCAGTTCTTC
D: TRBD2; size: -; V: TRBV5-1; J: TRBJ2-7; CDR3: CASSLEFSGAYEQYF; DNA: TGCGCCAGCAGCTTGGAGTTTAGCGGGGCCTACGAGCAGTACTTC
D: TRBD1; size: -; V: TRBV7-2; J: TRBJ2-5; CDR3: CASSLPLRQGKTQYF; DNA: TGTGCCAGCAGCTTACCATTACGACAGGGCAAGACCCAGTACTTC
D: -; size: -; V: TRBV7-2; J: TRBJ2-5; CDR3: CASSLPSGTPQETQYF; DNA: TGTGCCAGCAGCTTACCGTCCGGGACTCCTCAGGAGACCCAGTACTTC
D: TRBD2; size: -; V: TRBV5-6; J: TRBJ2-1; CDR3: CASSLRGLAGRNEQFF; DNA: TGTGCCAGCAGCCTCCGGGGACTAGCGGGGAGGAATGAGCAGTTCTTC
D: -; size: -; V: TRBV7-8; J: TRBJ1-6; CDR3: CASSLANLVTDSPLHF; DNA: TGTGCCAGCAGCTTAGCAAACCTCGTCACTGATTCACCCCTCCACTTT
D: TRBD1; size: -; V: TRBV14; J: TRBJ1-3; CDR3: CASSQATGGRNTIYF; DNA: TGTGCCAGCAGCCAAGCGACAGGGGGTCGAAACACCATATATTTT
D: -; size: -; V: TRBV28; J: TRBJ2-3; CDR3: CASSPPGGLTDTQYF; DNA: TGTGCCAGCAGTCCCCCGGGCGGGCTGACAGATACGCAGTATTTT
D: -; size: -; V: TRBV5-1; J: TRBJ2-5; CDR3: CASSLALGAGGETQYF; DNA: TGCGCCAGCAGCTTGGCCTTAGGGGCAGGCGGGGAGACCCAGTACTTC
D: -; size: once; V: TRBV7-2; J: TRBJ1-1; CDR3: CASSLVGGKNTEAFF; DNA: TGTGCCAGCAGCTTAGTCGGCGGGAAGAACACTGAAGCTTTCTTT
D: TRBD1; size: -; V: TRBV7-9; J: TRBJ1-2; CDR3: CASAGTGGWNGYTF; DNA: TGTGCCAGCGCCGGGACAGGGGGCTGGAATGGCTACACCTTC
D: -; size: -; V: TRBV20-1; J: TRBJ2-5; CDR3: CSARDQETQYF; DNA: TGCAGTGCTAGAGACCAAGAGACCCAGTACTTC
D: -; size: -; V: TRBV12-5; J: TRBJ1-4; CDR3: CASGLLPRAGRTNEKLFF; DNA: TGTGCTAGTGGTTTGCTCCCTAGGGCGGGGCGAACTAATGAAAAACTGTTTTTT
D: -; size: once; V: TRBV20-1; J: TRBJ2-1; CDR3: CSATWTVEQFF; DNA: TGCAGTGCTACGTGGACTGTAGAGCAGTTCTTC
D: -; size: -; V: TRBV6-1; J: TRBJ2-5; CDR3: CASSELSGDRATQYF; DNA: TGTGCCAGCAGTGAGTTGTCAGGCGACCGGGCGACCCAGTACTTC
D: -; size: -; V: TRBV6-5; J: TRBJ2-7; CDR3: CASTPRVGSGQYF; DNA: TGTGCCAGCACCCCGAGGGTAGGCTCGGGGCAGTACTTC
D: TRBD1; size: once; V: TRBV5-6; J: TRBJ2-1; CDR3: CASSWGQGAYNEQFF; DNA: TGTGCCAGCAGCTGGGGACAGGGGGCTTACAATGAGCAGTTCTTC
D: -; size: -; V: TRBV10-2; J: TRBJ1-5; CDR3: CASSDRVPQPQHF; DNA: TGCGCCAGCAGTGATCGGGTTCCTCAGCCCCAGCATTTT
D: TRBD1; size: -; V: TRBV5-4; J: TRBJ2-2; CDR3: CASSRQGPGELFF; DNA: TGTGCCAGCAGCCGACAGGGTCCCGGGGAGCTGTTTTTT
D: -; size: -; V: TRBV7-2; J: TRBJ2-5; CDR3: CASSLAQGGTETQYF; DNA: TGTGCCAGCAGCTTAGCGCAGGGCGGGACTGAGACCCAGTACTTC
D: -; size: -; V: TRBV18; J: TRBJ1-6; CDR3: CASSPPRSLTYSPLHF; DNA: TGTGCCAGCTCACCACCGAGGAGCCTTACTTATTCACCCCTCCACTTT
D: -; size: -; V: TRBV7-8; J: TRBJ1-1; CDR3: CASSSEDTEAFF; DNA: TGTGCCAGCAGCTCTGAAGACACTGAAGCTTTCTTT
D: -; size: -; V: TRBV5-1; J: TRBJ2-3; CDR3: CASSLVRDTQYF; DNA: TGCGCCAGCAGCTTGGTTAGGGATACGCAGTATTTT
D: -; size: -; V: TRBV19; J: TRBJ1-1; CDR3: CASSIGWSGTEAFF; DNA: TGTGCCAGTAGTATTGGGTGGTCGGGGACTGAAGCTTTCTTT
D: -; size: few; V: TRBV27; J: TRBJ1-6; CDR3: CASSLLRGLNSPLHF; DNA: TGTGCCAGCAGTTTACTGAGAGGATTAAATTCACCCCTCCACTTT
D: -; size: -; V: TRBV6-5; J: TRBJ2-7; CDR3: CASGRQGGGEQYF; DNA: TGTGCCAGCGGACGTCAGGGGGGTGGCGAGCAGTACTTC
D: -; size: -; V: TRBV29-1; J: TRBJ2-2; CDR3: CSVEGHGELFF; DNA: TGCAGCGTTGAAGGGCACGGGGAGCTGTTTTTT
D: -; size: -; V: TRBV7-2; J: TRBJ2-3; CDR3: CASSFKVTDTQYF; DNA: TGTGCCAGCAGCTTTAAAGTCACAGATACGCAGTATTTT
D: -; size: -; V: TRBV18; J: TRBJ2-5; CDR3: CASSPQRQQETQYF; DNA: TGTGCCAGCTCACCACAAAGACAGCAAGAGACCCAGTACTTC
D: TRBD1; size: -; V: TRBV5-4; J: TRBJ2-1; CDR3: CASSSDRAPYNEQFF; DNA: TGTGCCAGCAGCTCCGACAGGGCTCCCTACAATGAGCAGTTCTTC
D: -; size: -; V: TRBV14; J: TRBJ2-7; CDR3: CASSQGLGGASYEQYF; DNA: TGTGCCAGCAGCCAAGGTCTGGGGGGGGCCTCCTACGAGCAGTACTTC
D: -; size: -; V: TRBV6-6; J: TRBJ2-5; CDR3: CASSYTGLHVTQYF; DNA: TGTGCCAGCAGTTACACCGGCCTTCACGTGACCCAGTACTTC
D: -; size: -; V: TRBV5-1; J: TRBJ1-1; CDR3: CASSLAGGAGTEAFF; DNA: TGCGCCAGCAGCTTGGCCGGGGGCGCAGGGACTGAAGCTTTCTTT
D: -; size: -; V: TRBV6-5; J: TRBJ2-5; CDR3: CASSYPTERRQETQYF; DNA: TGTGCCAGCAGTTACCCCACTGAAAGAAGGCAAGAGACCCAGTACTTC